This TCR beta chain was recorded in a study of blood T cell repertoires in COVID-19. Whole-study context: Italy, Spain and the United States were the sources of the convalescent and acute COVID-19 samples. The cDNA or gDNA used as material had been derived from T cells, B-cell-depleted T cells, or PBMCs.

Original processing notes: Quantification of nucleated cells was approximated via reference gene primer amplification. Using immunoSEQ multiplex PCR, the repertoire was profiled, and TCRdb retains in-frame clones only, with some absent. That table furnishes V, J and clone size, whereas the DNA furnished D and trimming. The repertoire holds approximately 70,000 clones, with about nine tenths as singletons. This CDR3 has 14 amino acids. Trimming shortened V by 0 bases and J by 2 bases, and 8 bases separated the two germline ends. Germline V gene data show CDR1 as MNHNY and CDR2 as SVGAGI (reference sequence).

Specimen: peripheral blood. The chain combines TRBV6-6 with TRBJ2-7, with unresolved D. The source is a human donor in a cohort sampled during active COVID-19. CDR3: CASSYSYSPYEQYF. In nucleotides, the CDR3 is TGTGCCAGCAGTTACTCGTACAGCCCCTACGAGCAGTACTTC.